A single sample gave rise to the 15 T cell receptor beta chains below, sequenced in a study of T cell repertoires in cytomegalovirus infection. Using its own MiXCR run on the reads, TCRdb lists one record per CDR3 protein. Seen here are about 470,000 distinct CDR3 sequences, under 55% observed once, and the top ten hold around 45%. These receptors' antigens are unknown. Here the sequenced sample was cultured PBMCs, taken from culture after CMV antigen stimulation. The receptors were gathered from a human donor in good health (CMV status not recorded). Some clones in this sample may be carry-over from other donors' samples.

This chain joins TRBV7-8 and TRBJ2-5, with TRBD2 as a possible D gene (6 bases). CDR3 length equals 16 residues. In germline, CDR1 is SGHVS, CDR2 FQNEAQ. Trimming took off 2 bases at V and 0 bases at J, with 13 bases between the two ends. CDR3: CASSLRRAHYQETQYF. The CDR3 DNA follows: TGTGCCAGCAGCTTAAGGAGGGCGCATTACCAAGAGACCCAGTACTTC.

The chain links TRBV11-2 to TRBJ2-5, with 13 bases aligning to TRBD2. This CDR3 has 19 amino acids. The germline gives CDR1 SGHAT, CDR2 FQNNGV. V lost 1 base, J lost 4 bases, and 12 bases stayed unmatched. The CDR3 DNA is TGTGCCAGCAGCTTAGCCCCACTAGCGGGAGGGCCTTGGGGAGAGACCCAGTACTTC. Encoded protein: CASSLAPLAGGPWGETQYF.

This clonotype was picked up many times. The chain carries TRBV7-8 and TRBJ2-7, with 9 bases lining up with TRBD2. V lost 5 bases to trimming and J lost 1 base; unmatched junction nucleotides: 9. The CDR3 covers 16 residues. Germline V CDR1 and CDR2: SGHVS, FQNEAQ. The CDR3 loop reads CASSPLAGAVSYEQYF. The CDR3 DNA follows: TGTGCCAGCAGCCCCTTAGCGGGGGCCGTTTCCTACGAGCAGTACTTC.

The chain joins TRBV11-2 to TRBJ1-2; D is possibly TRBD1 (5 bases). CDR3 size: 16 residues. The ends were cut back, 0 bases at V and 4 bases at J, with 15 bases in the middle. Germline CDR1 SGHAT, CDR2 FQNNGV. The CDR3 sequence is CASSLDRGTRSYGYTF. CDR3 coding DNA: TGTGCCAGCAGCTTAGATCGGGGGACTCGAAGCTATGGCTACACCTTC.

CDR3 DNA: TGTGCCAGCGGCCCCCTTGGAAGGGCCTCCTTTACTGGGGCCAACGTCCTGACTTTC. Its translation: CASGPLGRASFTGANVLTF. The chain joins TRBV28 to TRBJ2-6; D is unclear. Trimming left V 8 bases short and J 2 bases short, with 25 bases between. The length of the CDR3 is 19 residues. Germline loops: CDR1 MDHEN, CDR2 SYDVKM. The complete variable domain, with remaining parts taken from reference TRBV28 and TRBJ2-6, reads DVKVTQSSRYLVKRTGEKVFLECVQDMDHENMFWYRQDPGLGLRLIYFSYDVKMKEKGDIPEGYSVSREKKERFSLILESASTNQTSMYLCASGPLGRASFTGANVLTFGAGSRLTVL.

The chain joins TRBV2 to TRBJ1-3; D is ambiguous. The CDR3 sequence is 14 residues long. Germline CDR1 and CDR2: SNHLY and FYNNEI. V shed 6 bases and J shed 0 bases, with 9 bases lying between them. This CDR3 reads CASRERSSGNTIYF. DNA of the CDR3: TGTGCCAGCAGGGAGCGCTCCTCTGGAAACACCATATATTTT.

The chain uses TRBV6-2 or TRBV6-3 and TRBJ1-1; no reliable D call. V was shortened by 0 bases and J by 7 bases, with 9 bases between the two germline ends. Germline V gene data show CDR1 as MNHEY and CDR2 as SVGEGT. The CDR3 is 13 residues long. The CDR3 bases are TGTGCCAGCAGTTACTCGACGAGCTTTGAAGCTTTCTTT. Its translation: CASSYSTSFEAFF.

CDR3 sequence reads: CASHSQGATGELFF. CDR3 sequence (DNA): TGTGCCAGTCATTCCCAGGGGGCCACCGGGGAGCTGTTTTTT. The chain is built from TRBV27 and TRBJ2-2; 8 bases map to TRBD1. With 9 bases clipped from V and 4 bases from J, the junction kept 7 bases outside the gene matches. This CDR3 contains 14 residues. Germline CDR1 and CDR2: MNHEY and SMNVEV (reference sequence).

This clonotype was counted only a few times. The genes are TRBV4-2 and TRBJ1-2, with a possible D match to TRBD1 (6 bases). The CDR3 contains 15 residues. CDR1 LGHNA and CDR2 YNFKEQ come from the germline V gene. The V end lost 1 base, the J end lost 7 bases, and 16 bases lay between the germline ends. This CDR3 reads CASSQAGWGAPGYTF. The CDR3 DNA is TGTGCCAGCAGCCAAGCCGGGTGGGGGGCGCCTGGCTACACCTTC.

This clonotype was seen only a few times. The chain has TRBV12-3 or TRBV12-4 and TRBJ2-4; 7 nucleotides line up with TRBD2. V lost 4 bases to trimming and J lost 2 bases; unmatched junction nucleotides: 2. The CDR3 consists of 14 residues. The CDR3 DNA follows: TGTGCCAGCAGTTCGGGGGGAACCAAAAACATTCAGTACTTC. Translating it yields CASSSGGTKNIQYF.

The genes are TRBV19 and TRBJ2-1; 7 bases fit TRBD2. The CDR3 covers 17 residues. V lost 4 bases to trimming and J lost 7 bases; unmatched junction nucleotides: 16. The germline gives CDR1 LNHDA, CDR2 SQIVND (reference sequence). CDR3 amino acids: CASSTPTGTTQWNEQFF. CDR3 DNA sequence: TGTGCCAGTAGTACTCCGACCGGGACTACGCAGTGGAATGAGCAGTTCTTC.

The DNA for the CDR3 is TGTGCCAGCAGCCTGAGCCCTGCTAACGAGCAGTACTTC. It encodes CASSLSPANEQYF. The genes are TRBV7-9 and TRBJ2-7; D unclear. Between the trimmed V and J ends, which lost 5 bases and 5 bases, there was a span of 13 bases. CDR1 and CDR2 (germline): SEHNR, FQNEAQ (reference sequence). This CDR3 is 13 amino acids long.

The V and J genes are TRBV15 and TRBJ2-4; weak D call: TRBD1 (5 bases). V was trimmed by 6 bases and J by 8 bases, leaving 20 bases between them. Looked up from germline, CDR1 is LNHNV and CDR2 is YYDKDF (reference sequence). The CDR3 covers 15 residues. This CDR3 reads CATRRGIEDGDIQYF. The CDR3 region has the DNA TGTGCCACCAGAAGGGGAATCGAGGACGGAGACATTCAGTACTTC.

This clonotype was detected only a few times. In DNA form, the CDR3 reads TGTGCCAGCAGCCCCGGGACTTTAGGAGGGGGCTATGGCTACACCTTC. Amino acid sequence: CASSPGTLGGGYGYTF. V gene TRBV7-4 combines with J gene TRBJ1-2, with D possibly matching TRBD1 (6 bases). In germline, CDR1 is SGHVT, CDR2 SQSDAQ. The CDR3 length is 16 residues. V was cut by 5 bases and J by 4 bases, with 20 bases left in between.

The rearrangement joins TRBV2 to TRBJ1-2; D is undetermined. Per the germline V gene, CDR1 is SNHLY and CDR2 is FYNNEI. V lost 3 bases to trimming and J lost 5 bases, with 10 bases between them. CDR3 length equals 13 residues. This CDR3 is CASSEWVPYGYTF. CDR3 DNA: TGTGCCAGCAGTGAGTGGGTACCTTATGGCTACACCTTC.